The 30 T cell receptor beta chains below come from one sample, sequenced in a study of T cell changes during pregnancy in multiple sclerosis. Here immunoSEQ multiplex PCR was the method, and the copy in TCRdb shows in-frame clones only, minus some. The sample records roughly 52,000 clones, about 90% being singletons. The material was CD4+ T cells from peripheral blood mononuclear cells, obtained in the first trimester of pregnancy. The receptors derive from a female donor with multiple sclerosis, enrolled in a pregnancy study.

The CDR3 region is CASSGGASGATDTQYF. The CDR3 nucleotides read TGTGCCAGCAGCGGCGGAGCGAGCGGGGCAACAGATACGCAGTATTTT. The chain links TRBV9 to TRBJ2-3, with 7 bases fitting TRBD2. This CDR3 spans 16 amino acids. The V gene's germline CDR1 is SGDLS and CDR2 YYNGEE. V lost 3 bases, J lost 3 bases, and 10 bases stayed unmatched.

V gene TRBV5-1 combines with J gene TRBJ2-1, with 10 bases aligning to TRBD2. Per the germline V gene, CDR1 is SGHRS and CDR2 is YFSETQ. CDR3 size: 16 residues. The V and J ends lost 0 bases and 6 bases, in that order; junction bases with no gene match: 6. DNA for the CDR3: TGCGCCAGCAGCTTGGTTCCTAGCGGGAGCCCCAATGAGCAGTTCTTC. Protein product: CASSLVPSGSPNEQFF.

The rearrangement joins TRBV6-6 to TRBJ1-2, with 8 nucleotides matching TRBD1. The germline V gene encodes CDR1 MNHNY and CDR2 SVGAGI (reference sequence). V trimming: 6 bases; J trimming: 4 bases; junction bases outside the gene matches: 7. The CDR3 has 14 residues. DNA for the CDR3: TGTGCCAGCAGATCAGGGGGCCGGGGCTATGGCTACACCTTC. Protein sequence: CASRSGGRGYGYTF.

The genes are TRBV19 and TRBJ2-2, with D possibly matching TRBD2 (6 bases). This CDR3 has 15 residues. V was pared by 6 bases and J by 5 bases, with 16 bases between. Germline CDR1 reads LNHDA; CDR2 reads SQIVND (reference sequence). The CDR3 reads CASRLGGEDTGELFF. The CDR3 DNA follows: TGTGCCAGTAGGCTCGGAGGGGAAGATACCGGGGAGCTGTTTTTT.

V and J are TRBV7-8 and TRBJ2-3; D is perhaps TRBD1 (7 bases). The CDR3 contains 16 residues. V gave up 3 bases and J gave up 1 base, with 14 bases separating them. Germline V CDR1 and CDR2: SGHVS, FQNEAQ. The CDR3 loop is CASSLAGGGGTDTQYF. The CDR3, as DNA: TGTGCCAGCAGCTTGGCAGGGGGAGGAGGCACAGATACGCAGTATTTT.

This clone was seen a handful of times. The CDR3 spells CASSGLAGGDNEQFF. The CDR3 bases are TGCGCCAGCAGCGGCCTAGCGGGAGGAGATAATGAGCAGTTCTTC. This sequence joins TRBV5-1 and TRBJ2-1, with 11 nucleotides matching TRBD2. V shed 4 bases and J 7 bases; nucleotides not matched to a gene: 7. CDR1 is SGHRS and CDR2 is YFSETQ in the germline V gene. The CDR3 spans 15 residues.

The chain is built from TRBV23-1 and TRBJ2-4; maybe TRBD1 (5 bases). TRBV23-1 counts as an open reading frame of uncertain function. Trimming took 3 bases from V and 0 from J, leaving 9 bases between them. The CDR3 consists of 15 residues. CDR3 sequence: CASSQSDRAKNIQYF. CDR3 coding DNA: TGCGCCAGCAGTCAGAGCGACAGAGCCAAAAACATTCAGTACTTC.

The rearrangement links TRBV7-3 to TRBJ1-6; D possibly corresponds to TRBD1 (6 bases). Germline CDR1 and CDR2: SGHTA and FQGTGA. The CDR3 has 15 amino acids. V lost 1 base and J 8 bases, leaving 12 bases between the germline ends. DNA for the CDR3: TGTGCCAGCAGCTTAAATCCCAGGGGTGATTCACCCCTCCACTTT. Its translation: CASSLNPRGDSPLHF.

The chain uses TRBV29-1 and TRBJ1-1; the D gene is possibly TRBD1 (5 bases). The CDR3 is 13 residues long. Trimming stripped 1 base from V and 11 bases from J, with 17 bases between. Germline V gene data show CDR1 as SQVTM and CDR2 as ANQGSEA. This CDR3 is CSVEGGSGGSAFF. The CDR3 DNA follows: TGCAGCGTTGAAGGAGGGTCCGGGGGGTCGGCTTTCTTT.

V gene TRBV14 combines with J gene TRBJ1-4, with no clear D. Germline CDR1 is SGHDN and CDR2 is FVKESK. This CDR3 is built from 14 residues. V was clipped by 2 bases and J by 8 bases, with 12 bases between them. CDR3 bases: TGTGCCAGCAGCCAACGGTCGTCCGGGGAAAAACTGTTTTTT. Its protein product is CASSQRSSGEKLFF.

The V gene is TRBV5-1, the J gene TRBJ2-4, with D perhaps TRBD1 (5 bases). The CDR3 extends over 14 amino acids. Germline V gene sequence: CDR1 SGHRS, CDR2 YFSETQ. V was clipped by 3 bases and J by 6 bases, with 13 bases between them. The CDR3 DNA is TGCGCCAGCAGCTCGCAGGGTCAGGCAAACATTCAGTACTTC. Protein product: CASSSQGQANIQYF.

This chain connects TRBV4-3 to TRBJ2-2, with D maybe TRBD2 (7 bases). Deletions cut 1 base from V and 0 bases from J, with 12 bases between. Looked up from germline, CDR1 is LGHNA and CDR2 is YSLEER. The CDR3 spans 17 residues. The CDR3 bases are TGCGCCAGCAGCCAAGCGGCGGGGGCAGCGAACACCGGGGAGCTGTTTTTT. It codes for CASSQAAGAANTGELFF.

Concerning this clone itself: Other DNA sequences in the same sample also yield this CDR3. The J gene is TRBJ1-1, the V gene TRBV5-1; TRBD1 is a possible D gene (6 bases). This CDR3 has 14 residues. Trimming took 4 bases from V and 0 from J, leaving 10 bases between them. Germline V CDR1 and CDR2: SGHRS, YFSETQ. The CDR3 DNA reads TGCGCCAGCAGCCCCGGGACATTGAACACTGAAGCTTTCTTT. Protein product: CASSPGTLNTEAFF.

The chain recombines TRBV11-2 with TRBJ1-4; 7 bases are shared with TRBD1. The CDR3 is 13 amino acids. The germline CDR1 and CDR2 sequences are SGHAT and FQNNGV. V was pared by 5 bases and J by 8 bases, with 5 bases of the junction left unmatched. CDR3 coding DNA: TGTGCCAGCAGCCCGGGGACAGCCGAAAAACTGTTTTTT. It translates to CASSPGTAEKLFF.

The CDR3 reads CASSEGGGQGTQTQYF. The CDR3, as DNA: TGTGCCAGCAGTGAAGGGGGAGGACAGGGCACCCAGACCCAGTACTTC. The rearrangement joins TRBV6-1 to TRBJ2-5; 8 nucleotides agree with TRBD1. Germline loops: CDR1 MNHNS, CDR2 SASEGT. V gave up 1 base and J gave up 6 bases; unmatched junction bases: 10. The CDR3 runs to 16 residues.

This sequence joins TRBV9 and TRBJ1-6, with TRBD1 identical over 8 bases. Germline CDR1 reads SGDLS; CDR2 reads YYNGEE. V lost 3 bases, J lost 6 bases, and 5 bases stayed unmatched. The CDR3 has 15 residues. CDR3 nucleotide sequence: TGTGCCAGCAGCGAGGGGGACAGGACTAATTCACCCCTCCACTTT. Translated: CASSEGDRTNSPLHF. Using reference TRBV9 and TRBJ1-6 for the parts outside the CDR3, the full variable domain is DSGVTQTPKHLITATGQRVTLRCSPRSGDLSVYWYQQSLDQGLQFLIQYYNGEERAKGNILERFSAQQFPDLHSELNLSSLELGDSALYFCASSEGDRTNSPLHFGNGTRLTVT.

The chain is built from TRBV7-2 and TRBJ1-6; D call uncertain. Trimming left V 1 base short and J 7 bases short, with 14 bases between. CDR1 is SGHTA and CDR2 is FQGNSA in the germline V gene. The CDR3 totals 16 residues. This CDR3 is CASSLVEGLINSPLHF. The CDR3, as DNA: TGTGCCAGCAGCTTAGTCGAGGGATTAATCAATTCACCCCTCCACTTT.

Remarks on this clone: The junction shows a germline mismatch at one end, possibly a read error. J is TRBJ2-1 and V is TRBV5-8, with D perhaps matching TRBD2 (6 bases). The CDR3 is 17 residues long. From germline, CDR1 is SGHTS and CDR2 YDEGEE. The CDR3 DNA sequence: TGTGCTAGCAGCTTGAGATTGGGGGGAACCTCCTACAATGAGCAGTTCTTC. The encoded protein is CASSLRLGGTSYNEQFF.

The V call is TRBV18, the J call TRBJ1-5; 7 bases match TRBD1. Trimming removed 1 base from V and 4 bases from J; junction bases left unmatched: 10. The CDR3 contains 17 residues. Germline assignment: CDR1 KGHSH and CDR2 LQKENI. The CDR3 DNA reads as TGTGCCAGCTCACCACTAGGGACAGCGTTTTCTAATCAGCCCCAGCATTTT. It translates to CASSPLGTAFSNQPQHF. The full variable domain, its missing parts supplied by reference TRBV18 and TRBJ1-5, is NAGVMQNPRHLVRRRGQEARLRCSPMKGHSHVYWYRQLPEEGLKFMVYLQKENIIDESGMPKERFSAEFPKEGPSILRIQQVVRGDSAAYFCASSPLGTAFSNQPQHFGDGTRLSIL.

This sequence joins TRBV9 and TRBJ2-7; perhaps TRBD2 as D (6 bases). The CDR3 contains 18 residues. Germline assignment: CDR1 SGDLS and CDR2 YYNGEE. Trimming removed 0 bases at V and 2 bases at J, with 21 bases between. The CDR3 coding sequence is TGTGCCAGCAGCGTAGCGGGTGGGGGGTCCGGACCCCCCTACGAGCAGTACTTC. Translating it yields CASSVAGGGSGPPYEQYF.

The chain uses TRBV27 and TRBJ2-7, with 7 positions matching TRBD1. The V and J ends lost 5 bases and 4 bases, in that order; junction bases with no gene match: 8. The CDR3 sequence is 14 residues long. Germline CDR1 is MNHEY and CDR2 is SMNVEV (reference sequence). This chain's CDR3 is CASSTDRKKYEQYF. The CDR3 bases are TGTGCCAGCAGTACGGACAGGAAGAAGTACGAGCAGTACTTC.

This rearrangement joins TRBV5-6 to TRBJ1-2; TRBD1 matches at 8 bases. V lost 1 base, J lost 4 bases, and 3 bases stayed unmatched. Per germline, CDR1 SGHDT and CDR2 YYEEEE. This CDR3 has 14 amino acids. The CDR3 region has the DNA TGTGCCAGCAGCTTGCGACAGGGGATCTATGGCTACACCTTC. Its translation: CASSLRQGIYGYTF.

The V call is TRBV7-8, the J call TRBJ2-3; TRBD1 matches at 7 bases. Trimming cost V 1 base and J 4 bases; bases outside gene matches: 5. The germline V gene has CDR1 SGHVS and CDR2 FQNEAQ. This CDR3 is 15 amino acids long. The CDR3 spells CASSLDRGYSDTQYF. In nucleotides, the CDR3 is TGTGCCAGCAGCTTAGACAGGGGTTATTCAGATACGCAGTATTTT.

The chain recombines TRBV6-1 with TRBJ1-1; unclear D gene. The CDR3 runs 13 residues. The germline gives CDR1 MNHNS, CDR2 SASEGT. Trimming cost V 5 bases and J 8 bases, with 15 bases left between them. This CDR3 reads CASSSPFSGEAFF. CDR3 in DNA: TGTGCCAGCAGTTCCCCATTCTCCGGGGAAGCTTTCTTT.

The chain uses TRBV10-3 and TRBJ2-2; D unclear. V gave up 11 bases and J gave up 0 bases, with 7 bases separating them. The germline V gene has CDR1 ENHRY and CDR2 SYGVKD. The CDR3 is 12 residues long. This CDR3 reads CAALSNTGELFF. The DNA for the CDR3 is TGTGCCGCACTGTCGAACACCGGGGAGCTGTTTTTT.

V gene TRBV19 combines with J gene TRBJ1-1; D ambiguous. The CDR3 loop spans 14 amino acids. V dropped 4 bases and J dropped 0 bases, with 9 bases sitting between them. CDR1 and CDR2 from the germline V gene are LNHDA and SQIVND (reference sequence). CDR3 amino acids: CASSTSTVNTEAFF. As DNA, the CDR3 is TGTGCCAGTAGTACATCCACAGTGAACACTGAAGCTTTCTTT.

This chain connects TRBV9 to TRBJ2-1, with 10 bases lining up with TRBD2. V was pared by 3 bases and J by 5 bases, with 5 bases of the junction left unmatched. Germline V gene lookup returns CDR1 SGDLS and CDR2 YYNGEE. CDR3 length: 15 amino acids. The CDR3 DNA is TGTGCCAGCAGCGGTGGACTAGCGGTTAACAATGAGCAGTTCTTC. Residues: CASSGGLAVNNEQFF.

The chain links TRBV14 to TRBJ2-3, with TRBD2 identical over 16 bases. Trimming at V came to 4 bases and at J to 2 bases, leaving 9 bases not matched to a gene. The CDR3 covers 19 residues. Germline V gene lookup returns CDR1 SGHDN and CDR2 FVKESK. CDR3 loop: CASSRPGTSGRAVTDTQYF. As DNA, the CDR3 is TGTGCCAGCAGCCGGCCCGGGACTAGCGGGAGGGCTGTCACAGATACGCAGTATTTT.

This clone was seen only once. The chain joins TRBV5-1 to TRBJ1-1, with D possibly matching TRBD1 (5 bases). This CDR3 has 14 residues. Trimming stripped 0 bases from V and 6 bases from J, with 12 bases between. Germline V lookup: CDR1 SGHRS, CDR2 YFSETQ. The CDR3: CASSLEQGRSEAFF. CDR3 coding DNA: TGCGCCAGCAGCTTGGAGCAGGGTAGATCTGAAGCTTTCTTT.

The chain couples TRBV5-1 to TRBJ1-5; no clear D. Germline assignment: CDR1 SGHRS and CDR2 YFSETQ. V lost 0 bases and J lost 2, with 6 bases in between. The CDR3 runs to 14 residues. The CDR3 DNA follows: TGCGCCAGCAGCTTGGGCACAGGCAATCAGCCCCAGCATTTT. The encoded protein is CASSLGTGNQPQHF.